The clone carrying this T cell receptor beta chain was recorded at least ten times. Its antigen remains unknown. Arm-PCR of CDR3 regions with iRepertoire HTBI primers generated TCR beta libraries. A single record per CDR3 protein comes from TCRdb applying MiXCR to the multiplex PCR reads. The sample holds some 240,000 distinct CDR3 sequences, approximately 18% seen once. This sample is drawn from a study of regulatory T cells in long-lasting Graves disease. General study results and limits: Preferential use of TRBV28, TRBJ1-2 and TRBJ2-5 was seen in persistent disease.

Time point defined: newly diagnosed GD, antithyroid drugs for less than 3 months. The TCR library was made from RNA that had been extracted from PBMCs in TRIzol. From germline, CDR1 is LNHDA and CDR2 SQIVND (reference sequence). The CDR3 is 14 residues long. V lost 5 bases and J 2 bases, leaving 13 bases between the germline ends. This same sample was also taken into another study, of T cells in Graves' hyperthyroidism and ophthalmopathy.

Sequenced here: peripheral blood mononuclear cells (PBMCs), sampled at new diagnosis, from a patient treated with antithyroid drugs. This sequence joins TRBV19 and TRBJ2-7, with unresolved D. The sequence derives from a woman in her 30s with Graves disease. Here the CDR3 DNA reads TGTGCCAGTAGTCCATTACACCCGCCCTACGAGCAGTACTTC. Protein: CASSPLHPPYEQYF.